These 9 T cell receptor beta chains were sequenced from one sample in a study of cytomegalovirus exposure and HLA in healthy donors. With 60 Vbeta and 13 Jbeta primers, the PCR was carried out. Sequencing was performed with immunoSEQ multiplex PCR; in TCRdb, only in-frame clones are kept and a portion is missing. The sample has some 180,000 clones, roughly 80% seen once. The sequencing input was PBMCs. These receptors came from a girl aged 5 to 17 in good health and CMV-seropositive.

The chain recombines TRBV5-1 with TRBJ2-5, with TRBD2 matching 7 bases. Trimming took 3 bases from V and 5 from J; bases not matched to a gene: 13. Germline V lookup: CDR1 SGHRS, CDR2 YFSETQ. The CDR3 is made up of 16 amino acids. The CDR3 bases are TGCGCCAGCAGCTCCGTTCGCGGGGGTTTTTCGGAGACCCAGTACTTC. This translates into CASSSVRGGFSETQYF.

The V gene is TRBV7-8, the J gene TRBJ2-1, with unresolved D. CDR1 and CDR2 from the germline V gene are SGHVS and FQNEAQ. The CDR3 is made up of 12 amino acids. V dropped 5 bases and J dropped 4 bases, with 6 bases sitting between them. Here the CDR3 reads CASSQKYNEQFF. CDR3 nucleotide sequence: TGTGCCAGCAGCCAGAAGTACAATGAGCAGTTCTTC. The full variable domain, its missing parts supplied by reference TRBV7-8 and TRBJ2-1, is GAGVSQSPRYKVAKRGQDVALRCDPISGHVSLFWYQQALGQGPEFLTYFQNEAQLDKSGLPSDRFFAERPEGSVSTLKIQRTQQEDSAVYLCASSQKYNEQFFGPGTRLTVL.

The rearrangement uses TRBV4-2 and TRBJ1-1, with a tentative D call TRBD1 (5 bases). Trimming pared 0 bases from V and 3 bases from J, leaving 8 bases between. Germline V gene lookup returns CDR1 LGHNA and CDR2 YNFKEQ. The CDR3 loop spans 14 amino acids. Here the CDR3 DNA reads TGTGCCAGCAGCCAAGATGTAGGGGACACTGAAGCTTTCTTT. Translated: CASSQDVGDTEAFF.

CDR3 bases: TGCGCCAGCAGCCCAAACCCGGGGGGGGCAAGTTACGAGCAGTACTTC. Its translation: CASSPNPGGASYEQYF. The chain joins TRBV5-1 to TRBJ2-7, with 8 bases lining up with TRBD2. This CDR3 contains 16 residues. The germline CDR1 and CDR2 sequences are SGHRS and YFSETQ. The junction had 13 bases not matched to a gene; V was cut back by 4 bases and J by 4 bases.

The chain combines TRBV4-3 with TRBJ1-4, with D hard to call. V shed 4 bases and J shed 0 bases, with 12 bases lying between them. CDR3 length equals 16 residues. Germline CDR1 LGHNA, CDR2 YSLEER. CDR3 in DNA: TGCGCCAGCAGCCCAGCGCTGGTCGCAACTAATGAAAAACTGTTTTTT. Translation: CASSPALVATNEKLFF.

This clone was counted only a few times. V is TRBV29-1 and J is TRBJ2-1; possibly TRBD2 for D (7 bases). CDR1 and CDR2 (germline): SQVTM, ANQGSEA. Trimming cost V 3 bases and J 4 bases, with 25 bases left between them. This CDR3 comprises 18 residues. Here the CDR3 DNA reads TGCAGCGTTGAGGCCCGGGGGGCTACGGCGGGAAGATACAATGAGCAGTTCTTC. Encoded protein: CSVEARGATAGRYNEQFF.

The V and J genes are TRBV5-1 and TRBJ2-1, with a weak D call TRBD1 (5 bases). The CDR3 runs 14 residues. The germline gives CDR1 SGHRS, CDR2 YFSETQ. Deletions cut 3 bases from V and 0 bases from J, with 7 bases between. CDR3 DNA: TGCGCCAGCAGCTCCGACAGCTCCTACAATGAGCAGTTCTTC. Amino acid sequence: CASSSDSSYNEQFF.

This rearrangement joins TRBV7-9 to TRBJ2-2; 13 nucleotides match TRBD2. V lost 4 bases to trimming and J lost 1 base; unmatched junction nucleotides: 3. This CDR3 comprises 17 residues. Germline V gene data show CDR1 as SEHNR and CDR2 as FQNEAQ (reference sequence). The CDR3 region is CASSSTSGRLNTGELFF. CDR3 bases: TGTGCCAGCAGCTCGACTAGCGGGAGGTTGAACACCGGGGAGCTGTTTTTT.

Details on this clone: Mismatch with germline at one junction end may stem from a read error. V and J are TRBV29-1 and TRBJ1-1; TRBD1 agrees at 7 bases. Germline-derived CDR1 and CDR2 are SQVTM and ANQGSEA. The CDR3 spans 11 residues. CDR3 in DNA: TGCATAGGACAGGTGAACACTGAAACTTTCTTT. This encodes CIGQVNTETFF.